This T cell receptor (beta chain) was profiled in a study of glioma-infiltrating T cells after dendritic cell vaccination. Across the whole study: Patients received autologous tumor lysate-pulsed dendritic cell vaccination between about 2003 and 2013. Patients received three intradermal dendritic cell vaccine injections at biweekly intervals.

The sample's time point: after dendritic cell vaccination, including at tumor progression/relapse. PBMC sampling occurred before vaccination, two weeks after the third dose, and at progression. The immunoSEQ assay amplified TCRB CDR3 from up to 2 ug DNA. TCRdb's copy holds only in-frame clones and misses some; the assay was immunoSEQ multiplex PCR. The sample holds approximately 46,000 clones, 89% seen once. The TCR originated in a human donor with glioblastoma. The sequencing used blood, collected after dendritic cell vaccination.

The CDR3 nucleotides read TGTGCCAGCAGCTTCGGACAGGAGAACACTGAAGCTTTCTTT. Its translation is CASSFGQENTEAFF. The chain uses TRBV5-4 and TRBJ1-1; 7 bases fit TRBD1. J gave up 1 base and V 2 bases, and 2 bases lay outside the gene matches. The germline V gene has CDR1 SGHNT and CDR2 YYREEE (reference sequence). This CDR3 contains 14 residues.